This entry features one T cell receptor beta chain sequence. These data come from a study of blood T cell repertoires in COVID-19. Overall study context: Nucleic acid was either cDNA or gDNA, and it came from T cells, B-cell-depleted T cells, or PBMCs.

Recruited during active infection, patients (from Seattle) were subsequently followed longitudinally. In the original workflow: Reference gene primer amplification yielded estimated nucleated cell counts. Repertoires were generated with immunoSEQ multiplex PCR, while TCRdb's copy carries only in-frame clones and drops some. That table supplies the V and J calls and clone size; D and trimming were determined from the DNA. The sample lists approximately 180,000 clones, around 80% occurring once. V was clipped by 6 bases and J by 8 bases; unmatched bases: 3. The germline V gene has CDR1 MNHEY and CDR2 SMNVEV (reference sequence). The length of the CDR3 is 13 residues.

Sequencing was carried out using peripheral blood. This TCR derives from a middle-aged woman with COVID-19, enrolled during active disease. The rearrangement links TRBV27 to TRBJ1-6; the match to TRBD1 covers 8 bases. The CDR3 region has the DNA TGTGCCAGCAGGGGACAGGCCGATTCACCCCTCCACTTT. This encodes CASRGQADSPLHF.